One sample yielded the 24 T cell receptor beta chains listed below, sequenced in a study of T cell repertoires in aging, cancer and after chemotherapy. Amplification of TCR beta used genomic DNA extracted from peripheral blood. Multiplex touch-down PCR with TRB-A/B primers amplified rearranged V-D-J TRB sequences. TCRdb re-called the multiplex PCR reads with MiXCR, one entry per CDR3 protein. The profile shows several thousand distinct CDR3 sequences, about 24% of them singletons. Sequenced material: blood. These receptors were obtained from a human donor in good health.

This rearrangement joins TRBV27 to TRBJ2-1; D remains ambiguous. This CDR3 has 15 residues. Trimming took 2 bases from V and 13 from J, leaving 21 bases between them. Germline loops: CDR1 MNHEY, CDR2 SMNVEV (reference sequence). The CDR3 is CASSLARNHQETQFF. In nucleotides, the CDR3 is TGTGCCAGCAGTTTAGCGAGAAACCATCAAGAGACCCAGTTCTTC.

CDR3 sequence (DNA): TGTGCCAGCAAGTCAGGCGGGATGAACGTTGGCTACGAGCAGTACTTC. As protein: CASKSGGMNVGYEQYF. This chain links TRBV12-3 or TRBV12-4 with TRBJ2-7; tentatively, D is TRBD2 (6 bases). Trimming took off 7 bases at V and 3 bases at J, with 22 bases between the two ends. The CDR3 extends over 16 amino acids.

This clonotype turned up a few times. CDR3 DNA sequence: TGTGCCAGCAGCCCCGACAGGGGCACGAATCAGCCCCAGCATTTT. Its translation: CASSPDRGTNQPQHF. The V and J genes are TRBV7-2 and TRBJ1-5; 8 nucleotides match TRBD1. The CDR3 loop spans 15 amino acids. CDR1 SGHTA and CDR2 FQGNSA come from the germline V gene. V dropped 5 bases and J dropped 4; count of bases not matched to a gene: 7.

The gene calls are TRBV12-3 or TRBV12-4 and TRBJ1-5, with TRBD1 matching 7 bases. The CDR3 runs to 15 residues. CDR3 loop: CASGLPTGKNQPQHF. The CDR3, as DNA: TGTGCTAGTGGTCTCCCGACAGGGAAGAATCAGCCCCAGCATTTT.

The CDR3 is CASSLASGGVYSGRGNYNEQFF. In DNA form, the CDR3 reads TGTGCCAGCAGCTTGGCGTCAGGGGGCGTATATAGCGGGAGGGGAAATTACAATGAGCAGTTCTTC. The V and J genes are TRBV7-9 and TRBJ2-1; 11 positions match TRBD2. J was trimmed by 4 bases and V by 3 bases; bases with no gene match: 23. Looked up from germline, CDR1 is SEHNR and CDR2 is FQNEAQ (reference sequence). The CDR3 has 22 residues.

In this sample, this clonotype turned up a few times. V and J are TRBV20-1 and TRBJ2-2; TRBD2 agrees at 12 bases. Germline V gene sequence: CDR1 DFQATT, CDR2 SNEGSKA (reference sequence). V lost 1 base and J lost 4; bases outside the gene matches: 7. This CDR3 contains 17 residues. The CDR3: CSARGLAGGPGTGELFF. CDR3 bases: TGCAGTGCTAGAGGGCTAGCGGGAGGGCCGGGCACCGGGGAGCTGTTTTTT.

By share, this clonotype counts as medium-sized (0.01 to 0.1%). The CDR3 here is CASSLGYSNQPQHF. CDR3 coding DNA: TGTGCCAGCAGTTTAGGCTATAGCAATCAGCCCCAGCATTTT. The chain is built from TRBV27 and TRBJ1-5; D not certain. In germline, CDR1 is MNHEY, CDR2 SMNVEV (reference sequence). Trimming took 2 bases from V and 0 from J, leaving 5 bases between them. The length of the CDR3 is 14 residues.

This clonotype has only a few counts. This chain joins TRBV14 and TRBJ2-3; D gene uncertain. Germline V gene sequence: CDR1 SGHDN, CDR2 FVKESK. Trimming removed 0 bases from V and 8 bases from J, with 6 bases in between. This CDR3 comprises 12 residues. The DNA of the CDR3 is TGTGCCAGCAGCCAAGACGTTGGTACGCAGTATTTT. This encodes CASSQDVGTQYF.

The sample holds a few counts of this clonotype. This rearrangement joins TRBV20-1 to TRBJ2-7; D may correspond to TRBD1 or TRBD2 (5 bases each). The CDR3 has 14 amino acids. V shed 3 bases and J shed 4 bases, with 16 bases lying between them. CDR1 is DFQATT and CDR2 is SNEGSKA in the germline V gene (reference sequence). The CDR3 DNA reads TGCAGTGCTAGGGGGACCCAAGACGGTTACGAGCAGTACTTC. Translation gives CSARGTQDGYEQYF.

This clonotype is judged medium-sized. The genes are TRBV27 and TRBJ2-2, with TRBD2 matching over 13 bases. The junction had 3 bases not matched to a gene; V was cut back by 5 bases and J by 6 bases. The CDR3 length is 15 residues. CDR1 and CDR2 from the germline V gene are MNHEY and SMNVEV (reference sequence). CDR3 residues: CASSTTSGRSGELFF. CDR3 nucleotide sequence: TGTGCCAGCAGTACGACTAGCGGGAGGTCCGGGGAGCTGTTTTTT.

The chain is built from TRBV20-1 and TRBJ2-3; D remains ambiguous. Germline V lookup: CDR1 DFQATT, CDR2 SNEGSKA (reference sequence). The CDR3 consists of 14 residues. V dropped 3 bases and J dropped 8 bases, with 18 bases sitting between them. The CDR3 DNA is TGCAGTGCTAGTTTCGTAGCTCAGGCTGGTACGCAGTATTTT. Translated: CSASFVAQAGTQYF.

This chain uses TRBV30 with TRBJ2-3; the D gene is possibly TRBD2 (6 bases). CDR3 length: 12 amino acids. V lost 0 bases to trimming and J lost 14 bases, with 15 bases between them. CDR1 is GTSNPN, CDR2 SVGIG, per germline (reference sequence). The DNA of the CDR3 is TGTGCCTGGAGTGTTAGCGGCCCCACCCCGTATTTT. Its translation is CAWSVSGPTPYF.

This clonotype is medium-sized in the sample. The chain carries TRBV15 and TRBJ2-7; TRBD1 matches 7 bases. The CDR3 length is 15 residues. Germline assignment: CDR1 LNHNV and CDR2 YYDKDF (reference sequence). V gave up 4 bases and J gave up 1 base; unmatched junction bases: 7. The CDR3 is CATSITGARSYEQYF. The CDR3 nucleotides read TGTGCCACCAGCATTACAGGGGCGAGATCCTACGAGCAGTACTTC. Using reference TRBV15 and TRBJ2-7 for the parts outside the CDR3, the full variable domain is DAMVIQNPRYQVTQFGKPVTLSCSQTLNHNVMYWYQQKSSQAPKLLFHYYDKDFNNEADTPDNFQSRRPNTSFCFLDIRSPGLGDTAMYLCATSITGARSYEQYFGPGTRLTVT.

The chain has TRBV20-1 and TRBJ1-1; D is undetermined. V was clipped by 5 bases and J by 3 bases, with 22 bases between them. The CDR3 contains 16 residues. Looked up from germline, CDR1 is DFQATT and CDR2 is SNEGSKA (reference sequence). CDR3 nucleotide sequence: TGCAGTGCTGAAATACCAGGCGAAAGAAAGGACACTGAAGCTTTCTTT. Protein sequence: CSAEIPGERKDTEAFF.

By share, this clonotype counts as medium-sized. CDR3 protein: CASSLEGRRKLFF. DNA of the CDR3: TGTGCCAGCAGCTTGGAGGGCAGACGAAAACTGTTTTTT. The J gene is TRBJ1-4, the V gene TRBV5-5; D unresolved. The germline V and J ends were trimmed by 0 bases and 10 bases, with 10 bases remaining between them. This CDR3 has 13 amino acids. Germline CDR1 is SGHKS and CDR2 is YYEKEE (reference sequence). The full variable domain, in which reference TRBV5-5 and TRBJ1-4 provide the parts outside the CDR3, is DAGVTQSPTHLIKTRGQQVTLRCSPISGHKSVSWYQQVLGQGPQFIFQYYEKEERGRGNFPDRFSARQFPNYSSELNVNALLLGDSALYLCASSLEGRRKLFFGSGTQLSVL.

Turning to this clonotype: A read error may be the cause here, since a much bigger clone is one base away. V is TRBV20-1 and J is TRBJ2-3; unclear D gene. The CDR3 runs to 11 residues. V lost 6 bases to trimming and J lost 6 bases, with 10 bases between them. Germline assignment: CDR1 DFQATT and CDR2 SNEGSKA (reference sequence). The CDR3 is CSAVPWDTQYF. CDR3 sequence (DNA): TGCAGTGCCGTACCATGGGATACGCAGTATTTT.

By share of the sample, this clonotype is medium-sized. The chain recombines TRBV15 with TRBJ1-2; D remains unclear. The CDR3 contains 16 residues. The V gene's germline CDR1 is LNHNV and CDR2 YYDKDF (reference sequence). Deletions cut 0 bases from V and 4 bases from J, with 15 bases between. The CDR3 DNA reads TGTGCCACCAGCAGAGATTCGGGTCCTACCCCCTATGGCTACACCTTC. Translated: CATSRDSGPTPYGYTF.

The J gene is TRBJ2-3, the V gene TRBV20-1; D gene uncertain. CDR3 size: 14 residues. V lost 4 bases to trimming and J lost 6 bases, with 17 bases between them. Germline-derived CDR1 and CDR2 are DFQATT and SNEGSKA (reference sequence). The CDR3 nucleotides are TGCAGTGCTACGGACCCTCGTTCAACTGATACGCAGTATTTT. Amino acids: CSATDPRSTDTQYF.

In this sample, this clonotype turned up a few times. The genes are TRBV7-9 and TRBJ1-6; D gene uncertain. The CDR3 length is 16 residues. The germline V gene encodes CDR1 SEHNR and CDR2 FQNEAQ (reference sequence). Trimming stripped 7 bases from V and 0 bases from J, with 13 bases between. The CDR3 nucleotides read TGTGCCAGCACCTTTTCGAGGAGCTCCTATAATTCACCCCTCCACTTT. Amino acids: CASTFSRSSYNSPLHF.

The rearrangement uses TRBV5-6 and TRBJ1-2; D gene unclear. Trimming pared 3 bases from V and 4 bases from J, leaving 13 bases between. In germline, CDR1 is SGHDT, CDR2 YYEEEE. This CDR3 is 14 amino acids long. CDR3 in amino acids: CASSSRVPIYGYTF. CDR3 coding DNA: TGTGCCAGCAGCTCCCGGGTCCCGATCTATGGCTACACCTTC.

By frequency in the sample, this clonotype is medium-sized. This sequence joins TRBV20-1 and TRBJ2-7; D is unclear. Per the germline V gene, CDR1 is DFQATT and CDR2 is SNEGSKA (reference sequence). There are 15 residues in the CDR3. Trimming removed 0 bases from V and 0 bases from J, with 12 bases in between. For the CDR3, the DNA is TGCAGTGCTAGAGATAGACCACTGAGCTCCTACGAGCAGTACTTC. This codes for CSARDRPLSSYEQYF.

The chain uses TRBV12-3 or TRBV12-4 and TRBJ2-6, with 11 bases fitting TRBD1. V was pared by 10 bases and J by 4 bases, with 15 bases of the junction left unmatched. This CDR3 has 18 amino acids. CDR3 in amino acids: CATGALGQGASGANVLTF. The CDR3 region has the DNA TGTGCCACGGGAGCGCTAGGACAGGGGGCTTCGGGGGCCAACGTCCTGACTTTC.

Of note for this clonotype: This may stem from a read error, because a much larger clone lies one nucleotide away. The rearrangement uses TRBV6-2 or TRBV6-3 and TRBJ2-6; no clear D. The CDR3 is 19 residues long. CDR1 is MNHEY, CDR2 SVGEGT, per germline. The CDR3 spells CASKDSRVTKSPGPNVLTF. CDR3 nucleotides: TGTGCCAGCAAGGATAGTCGGGTCACCAAATCCCCTGGGCCCAACGTCCTGACTTTC.

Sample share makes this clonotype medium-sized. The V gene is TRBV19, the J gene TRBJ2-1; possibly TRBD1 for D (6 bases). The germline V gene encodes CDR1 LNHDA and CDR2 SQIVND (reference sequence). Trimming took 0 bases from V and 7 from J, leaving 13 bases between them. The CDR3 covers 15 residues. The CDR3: CASSIDHRVGNEQFF. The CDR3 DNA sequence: TGTGCCAGTAGTATAGACCACAGGGTCGGGAATGAGCAGTTCTTC.